The entry below gives a single TCR beta chain sequence along with its context. The entry originates in a study of PD-L1 blockade in urothelial cancer. The junction had 14 bases not matched to a gene; V was cut back by 7 bases and J by 3 bases. CDR1 is LGHNA, CDR2 YSLEER, per germline. CDR3 length equals 17 residues. Sequencing used immunoSEQ multiplex PCR; TCRdb keeps in-frame clones, though not all of them. The table has some 42,000 clones, 70% to 85% seen once; the top ten hold under 3%. The clonotype was recovered from a man aged 65-85 years with urothelial cancer. V is TRBV4-3 and J is TRBJ2-1; TRBD2 matches 8 bases. Source: PBMCs, taken around atezolizumab (anti-PD-L1) treatment. CDR3 in DNA: TGCGCCAGCACCCCAAACCCCACTAGCGGAGACTACAATGAGCAGTTCTTC. Amino acid sequence: CASTPNPTSGDYNEQFF.